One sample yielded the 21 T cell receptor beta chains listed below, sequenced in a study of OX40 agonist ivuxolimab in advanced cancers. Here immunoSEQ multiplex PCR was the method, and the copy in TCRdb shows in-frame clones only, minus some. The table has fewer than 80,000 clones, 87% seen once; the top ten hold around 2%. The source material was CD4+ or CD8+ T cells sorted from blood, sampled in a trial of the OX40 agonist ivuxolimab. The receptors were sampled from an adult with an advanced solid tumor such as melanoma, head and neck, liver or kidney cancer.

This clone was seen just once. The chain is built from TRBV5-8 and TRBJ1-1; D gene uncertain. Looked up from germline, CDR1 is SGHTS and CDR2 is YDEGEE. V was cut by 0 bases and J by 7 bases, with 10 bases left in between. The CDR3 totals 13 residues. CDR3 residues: CASSLDVGREAFF. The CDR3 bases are TGTGCCAGCAGCTTGGATGTGGGCCGTGAAGCTTTCTTT.

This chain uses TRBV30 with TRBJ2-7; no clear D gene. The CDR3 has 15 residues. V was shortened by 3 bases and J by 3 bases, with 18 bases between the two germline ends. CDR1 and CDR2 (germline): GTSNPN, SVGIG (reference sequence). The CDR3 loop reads CAWRIGFEENYEQYF. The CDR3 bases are TGTGCCTGGAGGATAGGGTTTGAGGAGAACTACGAGCAGTACTTC.

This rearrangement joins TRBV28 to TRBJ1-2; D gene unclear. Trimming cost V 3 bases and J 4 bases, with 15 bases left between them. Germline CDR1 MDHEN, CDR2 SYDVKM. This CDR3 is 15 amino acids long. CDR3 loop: CASSFRTVSLYGYTF. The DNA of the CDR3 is TGTGCCAGCAGTTTCCGGACCGTCTCCCTCTATGGCTACACCTTC.

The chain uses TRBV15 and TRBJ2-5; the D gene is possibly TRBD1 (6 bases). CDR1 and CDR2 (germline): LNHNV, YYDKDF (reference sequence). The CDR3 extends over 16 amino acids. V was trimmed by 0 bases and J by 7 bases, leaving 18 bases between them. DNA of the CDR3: TGTGCCACCAGCAGAGAGATAAGTACAGGGTTGGGGACCCAGTACTTC. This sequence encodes CATSREISTGLGTQYF.

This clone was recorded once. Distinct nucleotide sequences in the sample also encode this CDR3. CDR3 sequence (DNA): TGCGCCAGCAGCTTGGGACAGGCGAACACTGAAGCTTTCTTT. Its protein is CASSLGQANTEAFF. V usage is TRBV5-1 and J usage is TRBJ1-1; TRBD1 is a possible D gene (6 bases). Per the germline V gene, CDR1 is SGHRS and CDR2 is YFSETQ. The CDR3 consists of 14 residues. V was shortened by 0 bases and J by 1 base, with 7 bases between the two germline ends.

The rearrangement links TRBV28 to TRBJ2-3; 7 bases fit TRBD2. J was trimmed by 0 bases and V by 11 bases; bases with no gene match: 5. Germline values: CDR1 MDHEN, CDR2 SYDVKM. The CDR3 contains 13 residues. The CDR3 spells CAYRSGSTDTQYF. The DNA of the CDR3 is TGTGCCTACCGTAGCGGGAGCACAGATACGCAGTATTTT.

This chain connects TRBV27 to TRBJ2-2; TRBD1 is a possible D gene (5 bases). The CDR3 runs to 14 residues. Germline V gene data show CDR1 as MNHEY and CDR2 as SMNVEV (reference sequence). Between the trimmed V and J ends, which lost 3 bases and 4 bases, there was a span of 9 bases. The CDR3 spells CASSFRQTTGELFF. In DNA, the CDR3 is TGTGCCAGCAGTTTCCGACAGACCACCGGGGAGCTGTTTTTT.

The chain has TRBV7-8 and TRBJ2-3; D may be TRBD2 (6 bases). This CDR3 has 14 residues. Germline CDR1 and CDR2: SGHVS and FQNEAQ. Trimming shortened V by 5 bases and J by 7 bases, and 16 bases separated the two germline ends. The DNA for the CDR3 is TGTGCCAGCAGCCACACCTCCGGGAGCAATACGCAGTATTTT. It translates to CASSHTSGSNTQYF.

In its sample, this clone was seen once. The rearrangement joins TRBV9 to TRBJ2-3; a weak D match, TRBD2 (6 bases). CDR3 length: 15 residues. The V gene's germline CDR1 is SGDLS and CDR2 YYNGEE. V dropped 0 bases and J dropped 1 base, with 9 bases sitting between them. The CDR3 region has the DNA TGTGCCAGCAGCGTAGGGTCGGGGGGCACAGATACGCAGTATTTT. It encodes CASSVGSGGTDTQYF.

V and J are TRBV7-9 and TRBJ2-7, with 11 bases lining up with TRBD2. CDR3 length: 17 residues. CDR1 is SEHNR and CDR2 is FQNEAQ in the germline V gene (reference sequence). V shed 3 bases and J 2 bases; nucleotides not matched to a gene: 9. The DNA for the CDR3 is TGTGCCAGCAGCTTTTGGGGACTAGCGGAGAGAACCTACGAGCAGTACTTC. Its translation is CASSFWGLAERTYEQYF.

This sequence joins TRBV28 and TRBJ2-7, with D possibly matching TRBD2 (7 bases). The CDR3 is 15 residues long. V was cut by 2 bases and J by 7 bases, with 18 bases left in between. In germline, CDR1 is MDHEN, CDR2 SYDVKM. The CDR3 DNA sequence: TGTGCCAGCAGTTTAAGTAATACCGGGGGGCGTGAGCAGTACTTC. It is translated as CASSLSNTGGREQYF.

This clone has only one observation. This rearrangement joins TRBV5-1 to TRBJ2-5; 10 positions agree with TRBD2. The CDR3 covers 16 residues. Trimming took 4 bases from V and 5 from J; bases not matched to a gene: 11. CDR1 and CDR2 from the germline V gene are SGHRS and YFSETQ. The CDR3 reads CASSGSASGGRETQYF. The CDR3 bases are TGCGCCAGCAGCGGTTCGGCTAGCGGGGGCCGGGAGACCCAGTACTTC. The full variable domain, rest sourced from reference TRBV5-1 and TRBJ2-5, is KAGVTQTPRYLIKTRGQQVTLSCSPISGHRSVSWYQQTPGQGLQFLFEYFSETQRNKGNFPGRFSGRQFSNSRSEMNVSTLELGDSALYLCASSGSASGGRETQYFGPGTRLLVL.

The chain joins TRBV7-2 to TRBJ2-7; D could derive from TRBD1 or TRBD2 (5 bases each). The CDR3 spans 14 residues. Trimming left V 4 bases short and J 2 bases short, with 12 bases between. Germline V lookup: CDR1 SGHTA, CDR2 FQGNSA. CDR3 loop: CASSSGTVTYEQYF. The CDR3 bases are TGTGCCAGCAGCTCAGGGACGGTTACCTACGAGCAGTACTTC.

The CDR3 here is CASSLNTVDYTNTGELFF. The CDR3 DNA reads TGTGCCAGCAGCTTAAATACGGTGGACTACACGAACACCGGGGAGCTGTTTTTT. The chain couples TRBV7-3 to TRBJ2-2, with a possible D match to TRBD2 (6 bases). The CDR3 length is 18 residues. Germline CDR1 reads SGHTA; CDR2 reads FQGTGA. Trimming removed 1 base at V and 0 bases at J, with 15 bases between.

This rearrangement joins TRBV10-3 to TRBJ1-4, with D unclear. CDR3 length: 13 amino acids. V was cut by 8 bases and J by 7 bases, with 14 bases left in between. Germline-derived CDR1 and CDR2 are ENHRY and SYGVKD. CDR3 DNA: TGTGCCATCTCGGACTTGGTCGGTGAAAAACTGTTTTTT. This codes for CAISDLVGEKLFF.

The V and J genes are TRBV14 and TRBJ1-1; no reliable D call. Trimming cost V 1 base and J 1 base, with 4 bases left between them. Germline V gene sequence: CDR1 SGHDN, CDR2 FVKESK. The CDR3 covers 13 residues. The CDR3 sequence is CASSQVGNTEAFF. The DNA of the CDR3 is TGTGCCAGCAGCCAAGTAGGGAACACTGAAGCTTTCTTT.

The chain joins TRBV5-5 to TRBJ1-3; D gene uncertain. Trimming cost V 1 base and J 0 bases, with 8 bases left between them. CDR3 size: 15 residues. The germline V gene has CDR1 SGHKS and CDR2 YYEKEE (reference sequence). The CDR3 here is CASSLMLGSGNTIYF. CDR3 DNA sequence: TGTGCCAGCAGCTTGATGCTCGGCTCTGGAAACACCATATATTTT.

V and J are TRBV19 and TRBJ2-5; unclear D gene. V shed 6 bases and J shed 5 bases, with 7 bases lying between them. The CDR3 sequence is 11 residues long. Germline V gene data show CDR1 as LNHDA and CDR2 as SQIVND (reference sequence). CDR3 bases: TGTGCCAGTAGCTCCCGGGAGACCCAGTACTTC. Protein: CASSSRETQYF.

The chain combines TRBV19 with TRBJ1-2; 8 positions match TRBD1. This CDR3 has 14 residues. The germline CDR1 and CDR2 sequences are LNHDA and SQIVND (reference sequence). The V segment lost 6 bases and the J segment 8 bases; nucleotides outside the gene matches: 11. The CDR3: CASRFGQGTHGYTF. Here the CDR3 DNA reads TGTGCCAGTAGATTCGGACAGGGCACGCACGGCTACACCTTC. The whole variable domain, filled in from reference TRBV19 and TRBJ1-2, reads DGGITQSPKYLFRKEGQNVTLSCEQNLNHDAMYWYRQDPGQGLRLIYYSQIVNDFQKGDIAEGYSVSREKKESFPLTVTSAQKNPTAFYLCASRFGQGTHGYTFGSGTRLTVV.

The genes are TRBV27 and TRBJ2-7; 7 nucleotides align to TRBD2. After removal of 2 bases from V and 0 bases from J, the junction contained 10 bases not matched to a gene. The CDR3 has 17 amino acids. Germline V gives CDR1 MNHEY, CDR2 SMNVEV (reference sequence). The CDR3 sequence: CASSLNGLAEGSYEQYF. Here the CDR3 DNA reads TGTGCCAGCAGTTTAAATGGGCTAGCGGAGGGCTCCTACGAGCAGTACTTC.

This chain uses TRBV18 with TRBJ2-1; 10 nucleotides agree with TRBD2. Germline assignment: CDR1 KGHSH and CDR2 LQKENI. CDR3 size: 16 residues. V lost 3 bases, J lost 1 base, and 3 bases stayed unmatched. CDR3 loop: CASSPSSGGSYNEQFF. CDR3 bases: TGTGCCAGCTCACCGTCTAGCGGGGGATCCTACAATGAGCAGTTCTTC. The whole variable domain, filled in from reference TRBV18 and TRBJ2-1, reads NAGVMQNPRHLVRRRGQEARLRCSPMKGHSHVYWYRQLPEEGLKFMVYLQKENIIDESGMPKERFSAEFPKEGPSILRIQQVVRGDSAAYFCASSPSSGGSYNEQFFGPGTRLTVL.